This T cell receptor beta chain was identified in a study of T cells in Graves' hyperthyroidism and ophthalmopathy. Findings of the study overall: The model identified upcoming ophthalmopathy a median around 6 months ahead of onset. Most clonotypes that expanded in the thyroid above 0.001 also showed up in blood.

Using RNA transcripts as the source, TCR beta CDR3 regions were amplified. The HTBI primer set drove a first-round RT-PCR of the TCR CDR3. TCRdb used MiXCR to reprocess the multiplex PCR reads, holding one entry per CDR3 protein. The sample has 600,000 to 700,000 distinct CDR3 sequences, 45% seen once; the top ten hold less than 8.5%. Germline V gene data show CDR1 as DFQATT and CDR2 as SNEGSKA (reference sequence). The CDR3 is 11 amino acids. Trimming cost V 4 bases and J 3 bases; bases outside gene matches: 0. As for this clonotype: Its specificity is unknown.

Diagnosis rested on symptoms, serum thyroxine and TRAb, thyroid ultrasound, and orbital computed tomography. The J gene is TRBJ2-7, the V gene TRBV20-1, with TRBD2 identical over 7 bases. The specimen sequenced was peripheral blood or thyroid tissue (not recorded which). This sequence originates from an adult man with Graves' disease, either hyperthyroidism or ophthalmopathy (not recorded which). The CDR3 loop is CSATSGYEQYF. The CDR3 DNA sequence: TGCAGTGCTACTAGCGGCTACGAGCAGTACTTC.